The rows below give T cell receptor beta chains drawn from one sample of a study of shared clonotypes between healthy human individuals. Profiling relied on immunoSEQ multiplex PCR, and the TCRdb table lists in-frame clones only, not all of them. The sample comprises around 580,000 clones, roughly 98% of which are singletons, and 0.3% rests with the top ten. The sample was naive CD8+ T cells sorted from blood. The source is a man aged 30-40 years in good health. Each CDR3 is given with its conserved first and last residue. Each record gives: D gene, V gene, clone size, J gene, CDR3 protein, CDR3 DNA. The D gene is left open where the match is weak. Some rows have no size entry. The others give once, few or many, or a class for an expanded clone.

-,TRBV21-1,-,TRBJ2-7,CASSKVSWTSGIPYEQYF,TGTGCCAGCAGCAAAGTAAGCTGGACTAGCGGGATTCCCTACGAGCAGTACTTC
TRBD1,TRBV28,-,TRBJ2-1,CASSLPPGQGADEQFF,TGTGCCAGCAGTTTACCCCCGGGACAGGGGGCCGATGAGCAGTTCTTC
-,TRBV30,once,TRBJ2-7,CAWSHRSHEQYF,TGTGCCTGGAGTCACAGGTCCCACGAGCAGTACTTC
-,TRBV7-9,-,TRBJ2-1,CASTPRDIGNEQFF,TGTGCCAGCACTCCCAGGGACATCGGCAATGAGCAGTTCTTC
-,TRBV18,-,TRBJ2-7,CASSQGDEQYF,TGTGCCAGCTCACAAGGGGACGAGCAGTACTTC
TRBD1,TRBV5-6,-,TRBJ1-1,CASSSTGETEAFF,TGTGCCAGCAGCTCGACAGGGGAGACTGAAGCTTTCTTT
TRBD1,TRBV28,-,TRBJ2-1,CASSLPGQAYNEQFF,TGTGCCAGCAGCCTACCGGGACAGGCCTACAATGAGCAGTTCTTC
-,TRBV7-8,-,TRBJ1-2,CASSQGTGKGGYTF,TGTGCCAGCAGCCAGGGAACAGGGAAAGGTGGCTACACCTTC
-,TRBV5-1,-,TRBJ2-7,CASSLSRGSTYEQYF,TGCGCCAGCAGCTTGTCCCGTGGCAGCACCTACGAGCAGTACTTC
-,TRBV28,-,TRBJ2-6,CASSLYSSGANVLTF,TGTGCCAGCAGTTTATACAGCTCTGGGGCCAACGTCCTGACTTTC
-,TRBV29-1,-,TRBJ2-1,CSVEFKDNEQFF,TGCAGCGTTGAATTTAAGGACAATGAGCAGTTCTTC
TRBD2,TRBV27,-,TRBJ2-7,CASSFLGLGSYEQYF,TGTGCCAGCAGTTTTCTGGGACTAGGGTCCTACGAGCAGTACTTC
TRBD2,TRBV7-7,-,TRBJ2-5,CASSSGLAHQTQYF,TGTGCTAGCAGCTCGGGACTAGCCCACCAGACCCAGTACTTC
-,TRBV27,-,TRBJ2-1,CASSLGQNNEQFF,TGTGCCAGCAGTTTGGGGCAAAACAATGAGCAGTTCTTC
-,TRBV6-5,-,TRBJ2-3,CASSPGTDTQYF,TGTGCCAGCAGCCCCGGGACAGATACGCAGTATTTT
-,TRBV29-1,-,TRBJ2-7,CSVEGAGQGQLYEQYF,TGCAGCGTTGAAGGTGCTGGGCAGGGCCAGCTCTACGAGCAGTACTTC
-,TRBV4-1,-,TRBJ1-1,CASSHVGGEAFF,TGCGCCAGCAGCCATGTGGGGGGTGAAGCTTTCTTT
-,TRBV5-1,-,TRBJ2-7,CASSWTGTPSTYEQYF,TGCGCCAGCAGCTGGACCGGGACTCCCTCCACTTACGAGCAGTACTTC
TRBD1,TRBV27,-,TRBJ2-7,CASSLPGQQGQYF,TGTGCCAGCAGTTTACCGGGACAGCAGGGGCAGTACTTC
-,TRBV6-1,-,TRBJ2-1,CASSEGAGHYNEQFF,TGTGCCAGCAGTGAAGGTGCGGGCCACTACAATGAGCAGTTCTTC
-,TRBV7-2,-,TRBJ2-7,CASSLPPGTPSYEQYF,TGTGCCAGCAGCCTTCCCCCCGGGACACCCTCCTACGAGCAGTACTTC
TRBD2,TRBV7-9,-,TRBJ2-7,CASSPTFTLAGDDYEQYF,TGTGCCAGCAGCCCGACCTTTACGCTAGCGGGAGACGACTACGAGCAGTACTTC
-,TRBV11-2,-,TRBJ2-5,CASDEGSGETQYF,TGTGCCAGCGACGAAGGAAGTGGAGAGACCCAGTACTTC
TRBD1,TRBV10-3,-,TRBJ2-7,CAISEVRTGSYEQYF,TGTGCCATCAGTGAGGTTAGGACAGGCTCCTACGAGCAGTACTTC
-,TRBV11-2,-,TRBJ1-2,CASSFLTASWGYTF,TGTGCCAGCAGCTTCCTGACGGCCTCGTGGGGCTACACCTTC